One and the same sample provided the 5 T cell receptor beta chains below, sequenced in a study of T-cell memory formation after mild COVID-19. TCRdb itself ran the 5' RACE reads through MiXCR, one entry per CDR3 protein. The table records roughly 510,000 distinct CDR3 sequences, roughly a sixth of them present only once. Sample: PBMCs or a T cell subset sorted from them (not recorded which). Every receptor here comes from an adult woman who had mild COVID-19 (a few samples of this study predate the infection). Cell type and time point are not known.

This clonotype was seen repeatedly, ten times or more. The rearrangement links TRBV6-2 or TRBV6-3 to TRBJ2-1; 8 bases map to TRBD2. There are 16 residues in the CDR3. V lost 6 bases and J lost 7; bases outside the gene matches: 14. Germline values: CDR1 MNHEY, CDR2 SVGEGT. The CDR3 here is CASRPPGREGINEQFF. As DNA, the CDR3 is TGTGCCAGCAGACCCCCCGGGAGGGAGGGAATAAATGAGCAGTTCTTC.

Only a few counts were recorded for this clonotype. The gene calls are TRBV15 and TRBJ1-2; 7 bases align to TRBD1. The V and J ends lost 5 bases and 0 bases, in that order; junction bases with no gene match: 12. This CDR3 is built from 17 residues. From germline, CDR1 is LNHNV and CDR2 YYDKDF (reference sequence). The CDR3 DNA is TGTGCCACCAGCTTCATGGACAGGACCCTTTCTAACTATGGCTACACCTTC. This encodes CATSFMDRTLSNYGYTF. The variable domain in full, with the rest retrieved from reference TRBV15 and TRBJ1-2, is DAMVIQNPRYQVTQFGKPVTLSCSQTLNHNVMYWYQQKSSQAPKLLFHYYDKDFNNEADTPDNFQSRRPNTSFCFLDIRSPGLGDTAMYLCATSFMDRTLSNYGYTFGSGTRLTVV.

The count of this clonotype is one. V is TRBV7-6 and J is TRBJ2-1; tentative D call: TRBD2 (5 bases). The CDR3 contains 18 residues. V gave up 8 bases and J gave up 0 bases, with 23 bases separating them. The germline V gene has CDR1 SGHVS and CDR2 FNYEAQ. The CDR3 region is CASGGDPLGPSSYNEQFF. CDR3 nucleotides: TGTGCCAGCGGAGGAGACCCGTTAGGCCCAAGCTCCTACAATGAGCAGTTCTTC. Full variable domain (remainder filled in from reference TRBV7-6 and TRBJ2-1): GAGVSQSPRYKVTKRGQDVALRCDPISGHVSLYWYRQALGQGPEFLTYFNYEAQQDKSGLPNDRFSAERPEGSISTLTIQRTEQRDSAMYRCASGGDPLGPSSYNEQFFGPGTRLTVL.

Only a few counts were recorded for this clonotype. This chain connects TRBV4-1 to TRBJ2-5; 15 nucleotides line up with TRBD2. CDR3 length: 20 amino acids. The V and J ends lost 3 bases and 4 bases, in that order; junction bases with no gene match: 15. The V gene's germline CDR1 is MGHRA and CDR2 YSYEKL. The CDR3, as DNA: TGCGCCAGCAGCCAGCCAATACCCGGACTAGCGGGGGGGCGGTCAGAGACCCAGTACTTC. Translating it yields CASSQPIPGLAGGRSETQYF.

The rearrangement joins TRBV18 to TRBJ1-2, with D possibly being TRBD1 (5 bases). This CDR3 comprises 16 residues. Trimming removed 3 bases at V and 0 bases at J, with 14 bases between. Germline lookup yields CDR1 KGHSH and CDR2 LQKENI. CDR3 residues: CASSPTTGYTNYGYTF. CDR3 nucleotides: TGTGCCAGCTCACCGACTACAGGATATACTAACTATGGCTACACCTTC.